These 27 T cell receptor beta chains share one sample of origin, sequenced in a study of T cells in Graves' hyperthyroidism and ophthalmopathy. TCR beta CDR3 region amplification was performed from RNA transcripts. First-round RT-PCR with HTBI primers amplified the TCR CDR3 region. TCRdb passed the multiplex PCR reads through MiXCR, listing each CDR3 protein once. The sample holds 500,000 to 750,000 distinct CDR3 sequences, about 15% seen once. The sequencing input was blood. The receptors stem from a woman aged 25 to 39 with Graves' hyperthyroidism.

The CDR3 region is CASSLGLSPGELFF. Written as DNA, the CDR3 is TGTGCCAGCAGCTTAGGGCTATCTCCCGGGGAGCTGTTTTTT. This sequence joins TRBV7-2 and TRBJ2-2, with no clear D. The CDR3 totals 14 residues. Germline CDR1 is SGHTA and CDR2 is FQGNSA. The V end was cut by 1 base, the J end by 6 bases, with 9 bases between.

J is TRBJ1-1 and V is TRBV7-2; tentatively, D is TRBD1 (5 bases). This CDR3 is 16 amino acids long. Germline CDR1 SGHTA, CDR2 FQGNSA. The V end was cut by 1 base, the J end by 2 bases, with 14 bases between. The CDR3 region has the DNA TGTGCCAGCAGCTTAGGGAGTGGTGGGGGAAACACTGAAGCTTTCTTT. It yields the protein CASSLGSGGGNTEAFF.

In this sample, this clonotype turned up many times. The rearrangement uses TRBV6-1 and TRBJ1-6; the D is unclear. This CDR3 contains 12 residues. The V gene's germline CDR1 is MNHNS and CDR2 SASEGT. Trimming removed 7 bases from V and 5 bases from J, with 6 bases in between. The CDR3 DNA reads TGTGCCAGCACGGATCATAATTCACCCCTCCACTTT. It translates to CASTDHNSPLHF.

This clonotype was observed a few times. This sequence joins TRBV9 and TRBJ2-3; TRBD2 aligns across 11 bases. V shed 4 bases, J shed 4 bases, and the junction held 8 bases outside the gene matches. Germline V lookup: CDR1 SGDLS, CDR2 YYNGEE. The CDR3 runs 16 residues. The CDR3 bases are TGTGCCAGCAGCTCACCGGGACTAGCGGCCCCAGATACGCAGTATTTT. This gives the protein CASSSPGLAAPDTQYF.

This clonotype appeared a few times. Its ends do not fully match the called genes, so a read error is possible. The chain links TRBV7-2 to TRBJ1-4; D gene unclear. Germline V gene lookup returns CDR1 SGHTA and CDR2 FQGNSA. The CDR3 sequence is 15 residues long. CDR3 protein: CASSSQTAPNERLFF. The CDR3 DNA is TGTGCCAGCAGCTCCCAGACGGCCCCTAATGAAAGACTGTTTTTT.

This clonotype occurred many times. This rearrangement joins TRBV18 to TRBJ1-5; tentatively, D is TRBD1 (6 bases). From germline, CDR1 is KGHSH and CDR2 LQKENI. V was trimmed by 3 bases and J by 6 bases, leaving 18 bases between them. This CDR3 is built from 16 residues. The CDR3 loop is CASSPQTGQGGQPQHF. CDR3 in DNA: TGTGCCAGCTCACCCCAGACCGGACAAGGGGGTCAGCCCCAGCATTTT.

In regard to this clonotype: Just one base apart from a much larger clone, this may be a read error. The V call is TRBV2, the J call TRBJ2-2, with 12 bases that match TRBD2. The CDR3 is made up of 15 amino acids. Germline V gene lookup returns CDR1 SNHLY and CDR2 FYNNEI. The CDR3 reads CDSSLLTSGRGELFF. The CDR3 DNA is TGTGACAGCAGCCTGTTGACTAGCGGGAGAGGGGAGCTGTTTTTT. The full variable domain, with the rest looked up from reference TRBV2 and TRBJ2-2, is EPEVTQTPSHQVTQMGQEVILRCVPISNHLYFYWYRQILGQKVEFLVSFYNNEISEKSEIFDDQFSVERPDGSNFTLKIRSTKLEDSAMYFCDSSLLTSGRGELFFGEGSRLTVL.

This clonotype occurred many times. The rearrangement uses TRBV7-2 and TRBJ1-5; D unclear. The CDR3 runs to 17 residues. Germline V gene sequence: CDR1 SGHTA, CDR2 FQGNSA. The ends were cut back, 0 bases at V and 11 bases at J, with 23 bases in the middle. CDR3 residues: CASSLARQVPPDGAQHF. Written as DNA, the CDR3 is TGTGCCAGCAGCTTAGCGCGTCAGGTGCCACCGGATGGGGCCCAGCATTTT.

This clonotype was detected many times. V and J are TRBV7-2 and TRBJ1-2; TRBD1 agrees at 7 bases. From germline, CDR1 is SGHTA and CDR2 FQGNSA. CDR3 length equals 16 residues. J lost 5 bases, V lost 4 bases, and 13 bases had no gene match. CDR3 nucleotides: TGTGCCAGCAGCTCTCAAGGGGGCGATATTGGATATGGCTACACCTTC. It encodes CASSSQGGDIGYGYTF. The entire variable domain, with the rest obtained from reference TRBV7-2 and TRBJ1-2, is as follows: GAGVSQSPSNKVTEKGKDVELRCDPISGHTALYWYRQSLGQGLEFLIYFQGNSAPDKSGLPSDRFSAERTGGSVSTLTIQRTQQEDSAVYLCASSSQGGDIGYGYTFGSGTRLTVV.

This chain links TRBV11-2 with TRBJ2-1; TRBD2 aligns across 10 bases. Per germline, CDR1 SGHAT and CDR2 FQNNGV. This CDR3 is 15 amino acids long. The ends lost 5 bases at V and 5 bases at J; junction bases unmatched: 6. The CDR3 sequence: CASSPSGSRDNEQFF. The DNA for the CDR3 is TGTGCCAGCAGCCCTAGCGGGAGTAGAGACAATGAGCAGTTCTTC.

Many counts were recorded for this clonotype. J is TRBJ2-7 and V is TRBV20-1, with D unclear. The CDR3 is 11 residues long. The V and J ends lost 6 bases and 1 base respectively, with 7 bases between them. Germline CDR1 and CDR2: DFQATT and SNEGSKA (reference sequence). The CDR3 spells CSAHSSYEQYF. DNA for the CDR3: TGCAGTGCCCACAGTTCCTACGAGCAGTACTTC.

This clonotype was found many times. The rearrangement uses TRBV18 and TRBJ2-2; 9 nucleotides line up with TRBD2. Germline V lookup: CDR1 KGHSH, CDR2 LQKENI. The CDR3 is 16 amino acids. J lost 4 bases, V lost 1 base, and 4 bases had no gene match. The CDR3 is CASSPQGLATTGELFF. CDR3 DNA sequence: TGTGCCAGCTCACCACAGGGACTAGCAACCACCGGGGAGCTGTTTTTT.

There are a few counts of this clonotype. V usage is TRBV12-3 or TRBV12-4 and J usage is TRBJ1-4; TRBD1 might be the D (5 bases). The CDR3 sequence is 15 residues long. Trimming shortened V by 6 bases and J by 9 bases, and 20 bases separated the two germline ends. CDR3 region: CASSDNRSYEKKLFF. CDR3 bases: TGTGCCAGCAGCGATAACAGGTCCTACGAGAAAAAACTGTTTTTT.

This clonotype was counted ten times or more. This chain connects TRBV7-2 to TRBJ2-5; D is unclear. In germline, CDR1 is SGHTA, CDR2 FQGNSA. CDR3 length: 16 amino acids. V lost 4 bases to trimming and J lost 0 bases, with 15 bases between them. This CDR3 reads CASSSHPVLYQETQYF. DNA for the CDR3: TGTGCCAGCAGCTCCCACCCAGTCTTGTACCAAGAGACCCAGTACTTC.

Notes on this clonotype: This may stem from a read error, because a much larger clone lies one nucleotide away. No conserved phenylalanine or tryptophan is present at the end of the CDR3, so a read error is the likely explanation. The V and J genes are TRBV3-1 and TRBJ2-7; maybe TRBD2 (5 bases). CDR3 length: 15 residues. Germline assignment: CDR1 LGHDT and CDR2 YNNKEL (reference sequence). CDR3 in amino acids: CASRQGGEGRYEQYL. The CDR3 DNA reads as TGTGCCAGCAGGCAAGGTGGAGAGGGAAGGTACGAGCAGTACCTC.

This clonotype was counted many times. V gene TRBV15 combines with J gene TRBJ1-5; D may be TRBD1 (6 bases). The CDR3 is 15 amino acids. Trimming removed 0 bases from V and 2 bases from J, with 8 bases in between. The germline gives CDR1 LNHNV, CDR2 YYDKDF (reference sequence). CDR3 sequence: CATSRDRQGNQPQHF. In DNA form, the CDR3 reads TGTGCCACCAGCAGAGATCGACAGGGCAATCAGCCCCAGCATTTT.

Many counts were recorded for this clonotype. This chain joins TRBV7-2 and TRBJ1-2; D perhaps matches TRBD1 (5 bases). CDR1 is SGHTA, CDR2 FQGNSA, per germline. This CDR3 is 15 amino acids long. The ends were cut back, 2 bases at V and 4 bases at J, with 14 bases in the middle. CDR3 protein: CASSLSAGLPYGYTF. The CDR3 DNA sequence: TGTGCCAGCAGCTTAAGCGCGGGGCTCCCCTATGGCTACACCTTC.

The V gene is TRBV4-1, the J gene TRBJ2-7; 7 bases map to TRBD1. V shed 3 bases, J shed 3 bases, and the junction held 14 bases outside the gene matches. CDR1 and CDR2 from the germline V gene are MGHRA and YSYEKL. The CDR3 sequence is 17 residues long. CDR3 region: CASSQGDRELAHYEQYF. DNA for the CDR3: TGCGCCAGCAGCCAGGGAGACAGGGAATTGGCCCACTACGAGCAGTACTTC.

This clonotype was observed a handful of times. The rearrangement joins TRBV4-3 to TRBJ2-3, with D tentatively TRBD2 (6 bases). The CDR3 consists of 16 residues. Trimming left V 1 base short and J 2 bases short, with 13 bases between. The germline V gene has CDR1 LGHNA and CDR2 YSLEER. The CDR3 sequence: CASSQGSLAFTDTQYF. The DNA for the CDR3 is TGCGCCAGCAGCCAAGGGAGCCTAGCGTTCACAGATACGCAGTATTTT.

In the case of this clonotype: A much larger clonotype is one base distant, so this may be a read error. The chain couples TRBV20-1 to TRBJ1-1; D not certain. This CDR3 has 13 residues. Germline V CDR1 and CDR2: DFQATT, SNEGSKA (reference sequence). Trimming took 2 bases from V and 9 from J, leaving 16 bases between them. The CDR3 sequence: CSARPLLFAKAFF. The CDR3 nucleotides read TGCAGTGCTAGACCTCTCCTCTTTGCTAAAGCTTTCTTT.

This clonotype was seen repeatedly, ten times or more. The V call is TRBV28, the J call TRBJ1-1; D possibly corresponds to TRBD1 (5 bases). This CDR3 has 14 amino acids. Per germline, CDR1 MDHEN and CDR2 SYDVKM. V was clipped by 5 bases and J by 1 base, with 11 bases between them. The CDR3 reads CASSRLTANTEAFF. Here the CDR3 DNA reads TGTGCCAGCAGTAGGTTGACAGCGAACACTGAAGCTTTCTTT.

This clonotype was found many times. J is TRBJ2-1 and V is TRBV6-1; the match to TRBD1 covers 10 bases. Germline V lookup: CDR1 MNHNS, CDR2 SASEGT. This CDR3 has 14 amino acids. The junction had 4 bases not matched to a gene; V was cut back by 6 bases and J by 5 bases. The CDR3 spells CASRRTGGNNEQFF. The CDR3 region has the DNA TGTGCCAGCAGGAGGACAGGGGGTAACAATGAGCAGTTCTTC.

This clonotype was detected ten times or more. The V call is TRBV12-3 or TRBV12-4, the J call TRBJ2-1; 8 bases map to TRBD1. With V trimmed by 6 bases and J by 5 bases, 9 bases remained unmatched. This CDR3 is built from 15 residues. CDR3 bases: TGTGCCAGCAGCCGCGGACAGGGAAGAGACAATGAGCAGTTCTTC. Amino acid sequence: CASSRGQGRDNEQFF.

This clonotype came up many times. CDR3 residues: CASSLASLGRAIHEQFF. Written as DNA, the CDR3 is TGCGCCAGCAGCTTGGCCTCACTGGGCAGGGCCATCCATGAGCAGTTCTTC. J is TRBJ2-1 and V is TRBV5-1, with D possibly TRBD1 on 5 matching bases. Trimming removed 0 bases from V and 8 bases from J, with 21 bases in between. CDR3 length equals 17 residues. CDR1 is SGHRS, CDR2 YFSETQ, per germline.

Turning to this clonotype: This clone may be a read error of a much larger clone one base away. CDR3 nucleotides: TGCGCCAGCAGCTTCGGGACTAGCAGGACTGAGCAGTTCTTC. Amino acids: CASSFGTSRTEQFF. J is TRBJ2-1 and V is TRBV5-1; 9 bases match TRBD2. V lost 2 bases and J lost 9; bases outside the gene matches: 6. Germline V gene sequence: CDR1 SGHRS, CDR2 YFSETQ. The CDR3 contains 14 residues.

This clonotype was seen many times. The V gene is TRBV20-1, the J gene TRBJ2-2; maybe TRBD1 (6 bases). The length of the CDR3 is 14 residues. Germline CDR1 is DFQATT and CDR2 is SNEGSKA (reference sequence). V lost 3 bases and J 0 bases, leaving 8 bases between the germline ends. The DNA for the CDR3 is TGCAGTGCTAGCAAGGGGGCGAACACCGGGGAGCTGTTTTTT. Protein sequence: CSASKGANTGELFF.

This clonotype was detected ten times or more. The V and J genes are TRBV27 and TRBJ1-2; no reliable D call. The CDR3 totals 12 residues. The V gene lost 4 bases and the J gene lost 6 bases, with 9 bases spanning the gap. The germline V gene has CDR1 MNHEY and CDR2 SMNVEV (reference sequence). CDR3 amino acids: CASSSEAHGYTF. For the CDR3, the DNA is TGTGCCAGCAGTTCGGAGGCTCATGGCTACACCTTC.